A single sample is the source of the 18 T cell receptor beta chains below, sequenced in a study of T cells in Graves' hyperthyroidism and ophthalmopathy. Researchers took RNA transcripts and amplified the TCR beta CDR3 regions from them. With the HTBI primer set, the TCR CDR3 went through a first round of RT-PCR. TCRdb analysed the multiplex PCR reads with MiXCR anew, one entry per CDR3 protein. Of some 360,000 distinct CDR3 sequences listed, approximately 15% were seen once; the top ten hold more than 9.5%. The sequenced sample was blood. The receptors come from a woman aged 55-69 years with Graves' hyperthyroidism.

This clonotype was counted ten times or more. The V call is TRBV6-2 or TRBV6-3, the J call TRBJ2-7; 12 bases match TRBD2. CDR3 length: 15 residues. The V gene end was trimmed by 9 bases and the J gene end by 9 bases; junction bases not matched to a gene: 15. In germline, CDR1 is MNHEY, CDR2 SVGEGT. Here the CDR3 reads CASQTSGRGQDGQYF. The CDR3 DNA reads TGTGCCAGTCAGACTAGCGGGAGAGGCCAGGATGGGCAGTACTTC.

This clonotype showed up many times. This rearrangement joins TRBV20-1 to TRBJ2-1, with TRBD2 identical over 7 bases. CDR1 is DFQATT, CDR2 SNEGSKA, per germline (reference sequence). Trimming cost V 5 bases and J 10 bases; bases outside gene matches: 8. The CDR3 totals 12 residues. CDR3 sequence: CSAQGLPTEQFF. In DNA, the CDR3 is TGCAGTGCTCAGGGACTACCAACGGAGCAGTTCTTC.

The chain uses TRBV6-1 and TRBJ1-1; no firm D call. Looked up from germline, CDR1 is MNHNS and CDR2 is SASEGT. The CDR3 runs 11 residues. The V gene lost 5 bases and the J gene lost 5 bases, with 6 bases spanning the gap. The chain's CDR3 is CASSPWTEAFF. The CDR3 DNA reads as TGTGCCAGCAGTCCCTGGACTGAAGCTTTCTTT.

The CDR3 nucleotides are TGTGCCAGCAGCCCATATGTCGGAGCCGAGCAGTACTTC. Its translation: CASSPYVGAEQYF. The chain combines TRBV11-2 with TRBJ2-7; D not certain. V lost 5 bases and J lost 6, with 14 bases in between. The CDR3 spans 13 residues. Germline loops: CDR1 SGHAT, CDR2 FQNNGV.

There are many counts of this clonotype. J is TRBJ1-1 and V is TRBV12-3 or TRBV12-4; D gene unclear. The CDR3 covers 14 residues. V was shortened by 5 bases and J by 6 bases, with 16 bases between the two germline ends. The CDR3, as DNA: TGTGCCAGCAGTCCTAGGGAGGGTACTTCTGAAGCTTTCTTT. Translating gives CASSPREGTSEAFF.

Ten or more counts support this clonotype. CDR3 sequence (DNA): TGTGCCAGCTCGCCGACTAGCGGGAGATTTGGTGAGCAGTTCTTC. Translation: CASSPTSGRFGEQFF. The chain couples TRBV18 to TRBJ2-1; 12 bases align to TRBD2. The germline CDR1 and CDR2 sequences are KGHSH and LQKENI. CDR3 length: 15 residues. V shed 6 bases and J 9 bases; nucleotides not matched to a gene: 9.

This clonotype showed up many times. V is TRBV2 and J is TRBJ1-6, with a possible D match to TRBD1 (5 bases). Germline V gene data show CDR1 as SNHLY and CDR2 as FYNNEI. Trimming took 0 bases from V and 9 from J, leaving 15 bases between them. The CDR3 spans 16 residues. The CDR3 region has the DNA TGTGCCAGCAGTGAAGCGGGCCCCGGGGGTAGTTCACCCCTCCACTTT. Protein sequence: CASSEAGPGGSSPLHF.

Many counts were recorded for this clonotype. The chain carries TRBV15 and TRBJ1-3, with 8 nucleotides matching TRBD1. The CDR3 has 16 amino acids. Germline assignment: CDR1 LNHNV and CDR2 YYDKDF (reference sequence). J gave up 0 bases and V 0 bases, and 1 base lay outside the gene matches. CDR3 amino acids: CATSRDRGPSGNTIYF. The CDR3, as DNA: TGTGCCACCAGCAGAGACAGGGGGCCCTCTGGAAACACCATATATTTT.

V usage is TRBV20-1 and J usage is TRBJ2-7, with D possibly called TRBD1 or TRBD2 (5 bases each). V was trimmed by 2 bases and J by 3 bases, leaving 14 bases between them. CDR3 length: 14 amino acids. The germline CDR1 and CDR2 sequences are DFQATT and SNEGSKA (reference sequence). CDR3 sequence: CSARSPGQDYEQYF. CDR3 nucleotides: TGCAGTGCTAGATCACCGGGGCAGGACTACGAGCAGTACTTC.

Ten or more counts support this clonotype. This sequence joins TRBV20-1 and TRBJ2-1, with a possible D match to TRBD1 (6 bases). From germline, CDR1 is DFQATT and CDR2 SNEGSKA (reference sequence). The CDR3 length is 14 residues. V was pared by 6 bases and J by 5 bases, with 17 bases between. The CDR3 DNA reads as TGCAGTGCCGGGGCGGCAGGGGTTGACAATGAGCAGTTCTTC. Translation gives CSAGAAGVDNEQFF.

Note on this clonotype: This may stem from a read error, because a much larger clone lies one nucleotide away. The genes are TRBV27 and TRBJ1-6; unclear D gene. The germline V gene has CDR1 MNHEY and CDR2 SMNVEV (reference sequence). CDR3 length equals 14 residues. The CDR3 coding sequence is TGTGCCAGCAGTTTATTCAACAGAGGGTCACCCCCCCACTTT. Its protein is CASSLFNRGSPPHF.

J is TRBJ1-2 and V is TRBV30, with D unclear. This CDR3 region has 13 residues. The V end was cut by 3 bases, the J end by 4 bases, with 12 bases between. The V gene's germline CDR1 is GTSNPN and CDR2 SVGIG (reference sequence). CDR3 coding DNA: TGTGCCTGGAGCGGGAGCCTCAGCTATGGCTACACCTTC. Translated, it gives CAWSGSLSYGYTF. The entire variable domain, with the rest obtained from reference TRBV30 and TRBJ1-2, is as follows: SQTIHQWPATLVQPVGSPLSLECTVEGTSNPNLYWYRQAAGRGLQLLFYSVGIGQISSEVPQNLSASRPQDRQFILSSKKLLLSDSGFYLCAWSGSLSYGYTFGSGTRLTVV.

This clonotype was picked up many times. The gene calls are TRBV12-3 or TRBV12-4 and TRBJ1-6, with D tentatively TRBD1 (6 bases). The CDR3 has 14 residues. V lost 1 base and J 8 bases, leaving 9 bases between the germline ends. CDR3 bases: TGTGCCAGCAGTTTAGGCAGGGGTTATTCACCCCTCCACTTT. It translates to CASSLGRGYSPLHF.

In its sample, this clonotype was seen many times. Here the CDR3 reads CASRSRLAGSYEQYF. Written as DNA, the CDR3 is TGTGCCAGCAGGTCCCGACTAGCGGGTTCCTACGAGCAGTACTTC. This sequence joins TRBV6-1 and TRBJ2-7, with 10 bases fitting TRBD2. Germline CDR1 MNHNS, CDR2 SASEGT. The CDR3 totals 15 residues. Trimming cost V 6 bases and J 1 base; bases outside gene matches: 6.

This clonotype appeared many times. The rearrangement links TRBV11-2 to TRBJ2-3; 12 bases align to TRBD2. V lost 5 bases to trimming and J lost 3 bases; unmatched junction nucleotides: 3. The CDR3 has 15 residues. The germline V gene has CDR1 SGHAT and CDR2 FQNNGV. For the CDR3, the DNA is TGTGCCAGCAGCGCGACTAGCGGGAGAACAGATACGCAGTATTTT. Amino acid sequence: CASSATSGRTDTQYF. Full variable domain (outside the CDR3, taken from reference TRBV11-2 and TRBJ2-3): EAGVAQSPRYKIIEKRQSVAFWCNPISGHATLYWYQQILGQGPKLLIQFQNNGVVDDSQLPKDRFSAERLKGVDSTLKIQPAKLEDSAVYLCASSATSGRTDTQYFGPGTRLTVL.

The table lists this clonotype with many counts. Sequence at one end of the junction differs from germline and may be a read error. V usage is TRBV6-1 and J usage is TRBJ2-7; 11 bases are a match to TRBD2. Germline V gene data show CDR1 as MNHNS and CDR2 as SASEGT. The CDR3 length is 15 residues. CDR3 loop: CASNEGASGRHEQYF. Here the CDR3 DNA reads TGTGCCAGCAATGAAGGGGCTAGCGGGAGGCACGAGCAGTACTTC.

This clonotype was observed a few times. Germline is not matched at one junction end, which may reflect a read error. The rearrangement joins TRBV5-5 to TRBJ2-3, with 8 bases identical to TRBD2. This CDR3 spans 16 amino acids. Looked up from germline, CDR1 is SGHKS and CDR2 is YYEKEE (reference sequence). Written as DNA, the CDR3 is TGTGCCAACAGCACTACTAGCGGTGCGGCGTCAGATACGCAGTATTTT. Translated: CANSTTSGAASDTQYF.

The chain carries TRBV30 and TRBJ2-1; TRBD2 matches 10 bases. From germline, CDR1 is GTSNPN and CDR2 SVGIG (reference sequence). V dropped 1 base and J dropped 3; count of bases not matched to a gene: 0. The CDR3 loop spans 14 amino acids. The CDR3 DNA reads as TGTGCCTGGAGTGGGACTAGCGGCTACAATGAGCAGTTCTTC. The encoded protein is CAWSGTSGYNEQFF.